This T cell receptor beta chain emerged from a study of cytomegalovirus exposure and HLA in healthy donors. In regard to this clone: What it binds is unknown.

Findings of the study overall: Reports credit the classifier with highly specific, highly sensitive diagnosis of cytomegalovirus status.

Vbeta (60) and Jbeta (13) primers were used in the PCR. Libraries were prepared by immunoSEQ multiplex PCR; TCRdb keeps only in-frame clonotypes and omits some of them. In the table there are roughly 160,000 clones, around 73% of which are singletons. V was clipped by 6 bases and J by 13 bases, with 22 bases between them. CDR3 length equals 14 residues. CDR1 and CDR2 (germline): MNHEY, SVGAGI. Input material: PBMCs. V usage is TRBV6-5 and J usage is TRBJ2-1; a possible D gene is TRBD2 (6 bases). The TCR sequence derives from a woman between 18 and 29 years old in good health and CMV-seropositive. CDR3 in DNA: TGTGCCAGCAGGGGGACTGTAGAAAGCCTGGAACAGTTCTTC. Translation: CASRGTVESLEQFF.